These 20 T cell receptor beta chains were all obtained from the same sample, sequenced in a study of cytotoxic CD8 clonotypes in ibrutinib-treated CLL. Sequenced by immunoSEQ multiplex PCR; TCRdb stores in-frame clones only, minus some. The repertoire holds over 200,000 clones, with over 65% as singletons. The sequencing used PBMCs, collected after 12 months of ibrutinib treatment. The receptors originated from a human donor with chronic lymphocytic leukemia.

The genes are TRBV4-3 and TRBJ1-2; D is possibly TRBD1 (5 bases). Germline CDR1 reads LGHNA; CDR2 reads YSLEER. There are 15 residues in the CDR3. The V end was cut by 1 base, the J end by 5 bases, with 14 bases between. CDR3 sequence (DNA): TGCGCCAGCAGCCAAGTCCAGGGTGGGGGGTATGGCTACACCTTC. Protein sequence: CASSQVQGGGYGYTF.

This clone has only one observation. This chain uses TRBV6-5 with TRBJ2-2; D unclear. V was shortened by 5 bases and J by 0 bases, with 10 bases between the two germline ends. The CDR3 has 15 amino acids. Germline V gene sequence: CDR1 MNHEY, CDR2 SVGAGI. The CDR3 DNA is TGTGCCAGCAGTGTAGGCTGGGCGAACACCGGGGAGCTGTTTTTT. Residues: CASSVGWANTGELFF.

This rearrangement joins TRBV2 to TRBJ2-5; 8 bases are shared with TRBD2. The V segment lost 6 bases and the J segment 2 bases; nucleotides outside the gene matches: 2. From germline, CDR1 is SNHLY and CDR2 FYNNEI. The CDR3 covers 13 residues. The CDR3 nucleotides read TGTGCCAGCAGGCGGGAGGAGCAAGAGACCCAGTACTTC. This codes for CASRREEQETQYF.

The CDR3 reads CASSHSGELFF. In nucleotides, the CDR3 is TGCGCCAGCAGTCACTCCGGGGAGCTGTTTTTT. The chain is built from TRBV23-1 and TRBJ2-2; unclear D gene. TRBV23-1 carries the ORF label, with uncertain function. Trimming stripped 3 bases from V and 6 bases from J, with 2 bases between. This CDR3 has 11 amino acids.

In nucleotides, the CDR3 is TGTGCCAGCAGCCATGCGGGAGTAAATGAGCAGTTCTTC. Protein sequence: CASSHAGVNEQFF. The chain combines TRBV4-2 with TRBJ2-1; 7 bases map to TRBD2. Trimming cost V 3 bases and J 7 bases; bases outside gene matches: 3. Per the germline V gene, CDR1 is LGHNA and CDR2 is YNFKEQ. The CDR3 has 13 amino acids.

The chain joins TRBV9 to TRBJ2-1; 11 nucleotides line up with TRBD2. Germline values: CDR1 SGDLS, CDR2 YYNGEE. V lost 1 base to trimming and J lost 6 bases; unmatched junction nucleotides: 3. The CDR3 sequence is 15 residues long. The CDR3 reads CASSVSGTSGNEQFF. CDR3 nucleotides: TGTGCCAGCAGCGTAAGCGGGACTAGCGGCAATGAGCAGTTCTTC.

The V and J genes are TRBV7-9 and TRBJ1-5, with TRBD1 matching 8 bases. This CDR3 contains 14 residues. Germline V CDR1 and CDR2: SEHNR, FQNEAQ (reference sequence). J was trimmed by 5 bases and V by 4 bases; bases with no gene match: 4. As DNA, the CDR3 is TGTGCCAGCAGCTCCCGGACAGGGTATCAGCCCCAGCATTTT. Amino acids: CASSSRTGYQPQHF.

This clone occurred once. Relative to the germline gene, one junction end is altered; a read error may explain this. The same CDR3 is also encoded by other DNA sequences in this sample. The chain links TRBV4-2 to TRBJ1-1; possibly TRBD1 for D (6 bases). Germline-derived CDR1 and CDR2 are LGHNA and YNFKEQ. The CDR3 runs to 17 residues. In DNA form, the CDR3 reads TGTGCCAGCAGCCCGACCAACGGGGGCCTAATGAATACTGAAGCTTTCTTT. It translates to CASSPTNGGLMNTEAFF.

CDR3 coding DNA: TGTGCCAGCAGCGACGGGACAAATAATTCACCCCTCCACTTT. Protein sequence: CASSDGTNNSPLHF. V and J are TRBV9 and TRBJ1-6, with D perhaps matching TRBD1 (6 bases). V was shortened by 3 bases and J by 5 bases, with 9 bases between the two germline ends. The CDR3 sequence is 14 residues long. CDR1 and CDR2 from the germline V gene are SGDLS and YYNGEE.

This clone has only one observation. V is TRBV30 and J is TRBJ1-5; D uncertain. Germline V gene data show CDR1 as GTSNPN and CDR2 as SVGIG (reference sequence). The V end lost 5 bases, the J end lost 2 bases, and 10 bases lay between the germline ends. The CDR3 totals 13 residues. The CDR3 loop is CAWSLKGNQPQHF. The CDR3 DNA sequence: TGTGCCTGGTCGTTGAAGGGCAATCAGCCCCAGCATTTT.

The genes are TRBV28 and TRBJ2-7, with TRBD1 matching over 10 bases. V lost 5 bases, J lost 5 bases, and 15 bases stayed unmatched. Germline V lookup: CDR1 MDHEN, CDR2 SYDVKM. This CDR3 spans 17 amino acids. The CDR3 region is CASSKLVGTGVYDEQYF. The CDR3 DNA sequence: TGTGCCAGCAGTAAACTTGTGGGGACAGGGGTATACGACGAGCAGTACTTC.

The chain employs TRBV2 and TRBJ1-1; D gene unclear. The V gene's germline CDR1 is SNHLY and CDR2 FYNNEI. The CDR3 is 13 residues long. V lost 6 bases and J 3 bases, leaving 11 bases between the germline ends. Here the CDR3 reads CASSRSGHTEAFF. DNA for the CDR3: TGTGCCAGCAGCCGCTCGGGCCACACTGAAGCTTTCTTT.

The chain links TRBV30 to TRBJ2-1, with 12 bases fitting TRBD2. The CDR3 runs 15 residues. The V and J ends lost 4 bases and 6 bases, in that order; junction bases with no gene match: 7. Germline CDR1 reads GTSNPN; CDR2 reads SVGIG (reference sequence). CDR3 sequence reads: CAWTKTSGRGNEQFF. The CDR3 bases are TGTGCCTGGACCAAGACTAGCGGGAGAGGCAATGAGCAGTTCTTC.

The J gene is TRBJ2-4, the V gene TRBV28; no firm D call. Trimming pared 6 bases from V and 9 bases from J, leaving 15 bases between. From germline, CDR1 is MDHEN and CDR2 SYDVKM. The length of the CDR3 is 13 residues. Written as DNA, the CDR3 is TGTGCCAGCAGAGCCTCCAGCCCCCTCATTCAGTACTTC. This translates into CASRASSPLIQYF.

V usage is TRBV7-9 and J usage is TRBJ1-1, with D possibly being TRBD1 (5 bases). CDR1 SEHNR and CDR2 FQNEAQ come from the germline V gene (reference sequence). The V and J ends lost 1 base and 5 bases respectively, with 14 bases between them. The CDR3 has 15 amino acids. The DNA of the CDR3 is TGTGCCAGCAGCTTAGGATGGCAGGCAGGGACTGAAGCTTTCTTT. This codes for CASSLGWQAGTEAFF.

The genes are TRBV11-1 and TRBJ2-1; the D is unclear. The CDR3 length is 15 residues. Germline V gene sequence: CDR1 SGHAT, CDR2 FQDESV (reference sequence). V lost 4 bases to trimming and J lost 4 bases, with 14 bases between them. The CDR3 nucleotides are TGTGCCAGCAGCTCCGGGTCCAGTGGGTACAATGAGCAGTTCTTC. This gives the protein CASSSGSSGYNEQFF.

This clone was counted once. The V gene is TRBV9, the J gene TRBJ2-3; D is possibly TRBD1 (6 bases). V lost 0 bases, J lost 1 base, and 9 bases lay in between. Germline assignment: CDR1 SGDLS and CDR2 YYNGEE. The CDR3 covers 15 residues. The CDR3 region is CASSVAPGGTDTQYF. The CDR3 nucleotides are TGTGCCAGCAGCGTAGCTCCAGGGGGCACAGATACGCAGTATTTT.

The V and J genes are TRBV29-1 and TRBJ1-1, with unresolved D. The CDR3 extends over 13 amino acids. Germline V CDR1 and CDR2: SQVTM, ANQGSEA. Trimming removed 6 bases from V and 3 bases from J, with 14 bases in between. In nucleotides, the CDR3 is TGCAGCGTCCCGAAGGATAGCTACACTGAAGCTTTCTTT. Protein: CSVPKDSYTEAFF.

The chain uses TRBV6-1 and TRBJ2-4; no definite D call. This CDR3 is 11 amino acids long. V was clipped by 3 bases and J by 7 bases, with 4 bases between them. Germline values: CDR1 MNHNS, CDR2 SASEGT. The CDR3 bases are TGTGCCAGCAGTGAGAGGAACATTCAGTACTTC. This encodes CASSERNIQYF.

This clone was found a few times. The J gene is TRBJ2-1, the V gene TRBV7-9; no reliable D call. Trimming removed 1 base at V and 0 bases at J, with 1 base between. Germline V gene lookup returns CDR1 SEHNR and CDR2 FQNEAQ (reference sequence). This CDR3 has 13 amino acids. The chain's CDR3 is CASSLGSYNEQFF. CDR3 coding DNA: TGTGCCAGCAGCTTAGGCTCCTACAATGAGCAGTTCTTC.